Given below is one T cell receptor beta chain in context. This clonotype was detected many times. The specificity of this receptor is unknown. Base qualities are not at hand, and no much larger clone is one base apart. The CDR3 runs 14 residues from the cysteine to the phenylalanine. The sequence is cut down to CDR3 DNA, 42 bases in frame from base 1. For CDR1 and CDR2, the germline V gene lists SGHTA and FQGNSA. V is pared back by 3 bases and J by 0 bases, with 8 bases lying between the germline termini. Preparation of the library involved 5' RACE. Sequencing took place on a NextSeq 500. To allow correction of PCR and sequencing errors, the TCR library protocol tagged every TCR cDNA molecule with a unique molecular identifier. Per the original workflow: TCR identification, UMI-based error correction and CDR3 extraction were performed with Decombinator tools. Expanded TCRs were defined as those above a frequency of 2 per 1,000, corresponding to the top 1% of the tumor frequency distribution. Renyi diversity was computed with the R vegan package after each repertoire had been subsampled 100 times to 5,000 TCRs. CDR3 similarity networks were constructed using string-kernel similarity of amino acid triplets, with links drawn between CDR3s whose pairwise similarity was above 0.82. TCRdb reran the public reads through fastp at Q25 and MiXCR, keeping productive beta chains. Every entry covers one CDR3 protein and lists the most common genes and DNA from its rows. The V and J calls shown here were made by TCRdb, not taken from the authors' results. The sample profile shows some 10,000 distinct CDR3 sequences; approximately 8.1% of them were found once. Of the sample, 20% to 30% is held by the ten largest clones.

The data originate from a study of spatial heterogeneity in lung cancer (dated 2019 in TCRdb). Describing the broader study: More beta-chain than alpha-chain transcripts were consistently detected, likely reflecting higher beta-chain transcript abundance. In non-small cell lung cancer, the study quantitatively compared TCR alpha and beta repertoires across several tumor regions, matched nontumor lung, and blood. In the raw uncorrected reads, each unique combination of TCR and UMI appeared more than ten times on average. Nonsynonymous mutation counts, determined by whole-exome sequencing of tumor tissue, were related to TCR repertoire features. At surgery, both alpha and beta chains were TCR-sequenced in approximately 210 tumor regions, fewer than 80 matched nontumor lung samples and a few dozen PBMC samples. Study-wide conclusions, independent of this receptor: Ubiquitous expanded tumor TCRs were detected in blood more often at tumor resection than at routine follow-up. Confirming at a functional level the hypothesis that regional TCRs recognize regional mutations was considered to require additional single-cell paired TCR alpha and beta sequencing.

The time point label of this sample denotes: sample taken at primary tumor resection. Without any cell sorting, TCR sequencing was performed on whole RNA extracted either from tumor and nontumor lung tissue or from cryopreserved PBMC samples. Donors were over 60 patients with early-stage, untreated non-small cell lung cancer from the lung TRACERx cohort. Only patients with enough RNA available from two or more tumor regions were chosen for TCR sequencing. This sequence uses TRBV7-2 and TRBJ2-5, and possibly TRBD2, on 5 matching bases. The sequenced sample was PBMCs, obtained at surgery. This TCR came from a male donor with early-stage non-small cell lung cancer. DNA sequence: TGTGCCAGCAGCTTTGCCGGGGACCAAGAGACCCAGTACTTC. The resulting protein is CASSFAGDQETQYF.